This T cell receptor (beta chain) is from a study of T cell repertoires in ileal Crohn's disease. The CDR3 is made up of 15 amino acids. Germline-derived CDR1 and CDR2 are MNHNS and SASEGT. Unmatched junction bases numbered 7, after V lost 5 bases and J lost 2 bases. Measured with immunoSEQ multiplex PCR; TCRdb has only the in-frame clones, and not every one. The sample has 2,000 to 2,500 clones, about 90% seen once. The receptor comes from an adult with Crohn's disease. The chain employs TRBV6-1 and TRBJ1-1; 8 bases match TRBD1. Sequencing input: ileal tissue. In nucleotides, the CDR3 is TGTGCCAGCAGTCCCTGGGGACAGGCTAACACTGAAGCTTTCTTT. The encoded protein is CASSPWGQANTEAFF.